The 32 T cell receptor beta chains below all came from one sample that was sequenced in a study of cytomegalovirus exposure and HLA in healthy donors. PCR employed 60 Vbeta and 13 Jbeta primers. Here immunoSEQ multiplex PCR was the method, and the copy in TCRdb shows in-frame clones only, minus some. The sample has about 140,000 clones; around 73% are singletons. The sample taken for sequencing was PBMCs. The origin of the receptors is a female donor in good health and CMV-seronegative.

The chain employs TRBV27 and TRBJ1-1; unclear D gene. Germline values: CDR1 MNHEY, CDR2 SMNVEV (reference sequence). Deletions cut 3 bases from V and 0 bases from J, with 11 bases between. The CDR3 length is 15 residues. The chain's CDR3 is CASSFSVEVNTEAFF. The DNA for the CDR3 is TGTGCCAGCAGTTTCTCCGTAGAGGTGAACACTGAAGCTTTCTTT.

The rearrangement uses TRBV5-1 and TRBJ2-1; D may be TRBD2 (6 bases). The CDR3 is made up of 16 amino acids. V lost 4 bases, J lost 7 bases, and 21 bases lay in between. The V gene's germline CDR1 is SGHRS and CDR2 YFSETQ. The CDR3 protein is CASSPTVTSRANEQFF. The CDR3 DNA follows: TGCGCCAGCAGCCCCACGGTTACTAGCCGGGCAAATGAGCAGTTCTTC.

The CDR3 nucleotides are TGCAGCGTTGACAGCGGGAGAGGGTACGAGCAGTACTTC. Encoded protein: CSVDSGRGYEQYF. This chain joins TRBV29-1 and TRBJ2-5; 8 nucleotides align to TRBD2. The last part of the DNA fits TRBJ2-7 better; the J call may be wrong. The CDR3 sequence is 13 residues long. CDR1 SQVTM and CDR2 ANQGSEA come from the germline V gene.

The chain is built from TRBV18 and TRBJ1-5; D not resolved. Germline V lookup: CDR1 KGHSH, CDR2 LQKENI. The CDR3 sequence is 14 residues long. V was pared by 3 bases and J by 4 bases, with 10 bases between. DNA of the CDR3: TGTGCCAGCTCACCTAATGAGGGTAATCAGCCCCAGCATTTT. Translating gives CASSPNEGNQPQHF.

The chain has TRBV5-1 and TRBJ2-7; TRBD1 agrees at 12 bases. The CDR3 runs to 14 residues. Looked up from germline, CDR1 is SGHRS and CDR2 is YFSETQ. V lost 6 bases to trimming and J lost 6 bases; unmatched junction nucleotides: 7. The CDR3: CASNPGTGGGEQYF. The CDR3 nucleotides read TGCGCCAGCAACCCGGGGACAGGGGGCGGCGAGCAGTACTTC.

The chain recombines TRBV9 with TRBJ2-1; 7 bases line up with TRBD2. The CDR3 consists of 14 residues. Germline V CDR1 and CDR2: SGDLS, YYNGEE. V lost 0 bases, J lost 6 bases, and 3 bases stayed unmatched. Here the CDR3 reads CASSVEGRANEQFF. For the CDR3, the DNA is TGTGCCAGCAGCGTAGAAGGGAGGGCCAATGAGCAGTTCTTC.

The chain employs TRBV11-2 and TRBJ2-3; tentative D call: TRBD1 (5 bases). V was shortened by 5 bases and J by 4 bases, with 10 bases between the two germline ends. Per the germline V gene, CDR1 is SGHAT and CDR2 is FQNNGV. This CDR3 is built from 13 residues. The chain's CDR3 is CASSLSGPDTQYF. Here the CDR3 DNA reads TGTGCCAGCAGCCTTTCAGGGCCAGATACGCAGTATTTT.

J is TRBJ1-3 and V is TRBV6-1, with D uncertain. The V gene lost 3 bases and the J gene lost 0 bases, with 9 bases spanning the gap. This CDR3 contains 15 residues. Germline CDR1 and CDR2: MNHNS and SASEGT. The CDR3 loop is CASSDNVYSGNTIYF. CDR3 nucleotide sequence: TGTGCCAGCAGTGATAATGTGTACTCTGGAAACACCATATATTTT.

This chain uses TRBV28 with TRBJ2-5; weak D call: TRBD1 (6 bases). The CDR3 spans 15 residues. V shed 4 bases and J shed 5 bases, with 17 bases lying between them. CDR1 MDHEN and CDR2 SYDVKM come from the germline V gene. The CDR3 reads CASSSPGQFGETQYF. The CDR3, as DNA: TGTGCCAGCAGTTCGCCCGGACAGTTTGGGGAGACCCAGTACTTC.

This sequence joins TRBV14 and TRBJ2-7; no firm D call. Germline V gene sequence: CDR1 SGHDN, CDR2 FVKESK. The CDR3 length is 12 residues. V shed 4 bases and J shed 1 base, with 5 bases lying between them. The CDR3 DNA follows: TGTGCCAGCAGCCCTACGTCCTACGAGCAGTACTTC. Translating gives CASSPTSYEQYF.

This chain uses TRBV12-5 with TRBJ2-1; 7 nucleotides agree with TRBD1. Per germline, CDR1 LGHNT and CDR2 FRNRAP. CDR3 length: 17 residues. V shed 7 bases, J shed 1 base, and the junction held 13 bases outside the gene matches. CDR3 loop: CASAYSLTGVSYNEQFF. The CDR3 coding sequence is TGTGCTAGTGCCTACTCTCTAACAGGGGTGTCCTACAATGAGCAGTTCTTC.

This chain links TRBV5-1 with TRBJ1-1, with TRBD1 identical over 10 bases. There are 18 residues in the CDR3. Germline loops: CDR1 SGHRS, CDR2 YFSETQ. V dropped 5 bases and J dropped 4; count of bases not matched to a gene: 17. The DNA for the CDR3 is TGCGCCAGCAGATATTCCCGACAGGGGGCTAGTAAGGGCACTGAAGCTTTCTTT. Amino acids: CASRYSRQGASKGTEAFF.

The gene calls are TRBV7-2 and TRBJ2-5, with D tentatively TRBD2 (6 bases). CDR3 length: 14 amino acids. Germline CDR1 SGHTA, CDR2 FQGNSA. V lost 4 bases and J 5 bases, leaving 14 bases between the germline ends. CDR3 residues: CASSSALTSETQYF. CDR3 bases: TGTGCCAGCAGCTCAGCCTTGACTAGTGAGACCCAGTACTTC.

V gene TRBV7-9 combines with J gene TRBJ1-2; a weak D match, TRBD1 (5 bases). Germline values: CDR1 SEHNR, CDR2 FQNEAQ (reference sequence). The V and J ends lost 5 bases and 4 bases respectively, with 17 bases between them. CDR3 length: 15 residues. CDR3 protein: CASSLDRDGGYGYTF. The CDR3 DNA reads as TGTGCCAGCAGCCTCGACCGGGACGGGGGCTATGGCTACACCTTC.

This chain links TRBV4-2 with TRBJ1-2; a possible D gene is TRBD1 (5 bases). V lost 4 bases, J lost 7 bases, and 13 bases lay in between. Germline assignment: CDR1 LGHNA and CDR2 YNFKEQ. The CDR3 sequence is 13 residues long. CDR3 DNA sequence: TGTGCCAGCAGCCCACCGGCAGGGCCTGGCTACACCTTC. Translated: CASSPPAGPGYTF.

This sequence joins TRBV11-2 and TRBJ2-3, with unresolved D. The CDR3 covers 14 residues. CDR1 and CDR2 from the germline V gene are SGHAT and FQNNGV. V lost 2 bases and J lost 6, with 12 bases in between. CDR3 sequence: CASSLSKSLDTQYF. DNA for the CDR3: TGTGCCAGCAGCTTAAGTAAGAGTCTTGATACGCAGTATTTT.

The chain couples TRBV30 to TRBJ2-3; D possibly corresponds to TRBD2 (6 bases). The CDR3 extends over 18 amino acids. CDR1 and CDR2 (germline): GTSNPN, SVGIG (reference sequence). The V end was cut by 0 bases, the J end by 1 base, with 20 bases between. For the CDR3, the DNA is TGTGCCTGGAGTGTACGGGGGTTGGTAGGGCGGGGCACAGATACGCAGTATTTT. Amino acids: CAWSVRGLVGRGTDTQYF.

This chain joins TRBV11-2 and TRBJ2-7, with TRBD1 matching 7 bases. V was clipped by 3 bases and J by 1 base; unmatched bases: 3. This CDR3 contains 14 residues. Germline V gene data show CDR1 as SGHAT and CDR2 as FQNNGV. CDR3 sequence: CASSFGTDSYEQYF. The CDR3 nucleotides read TGTGCCAGCAGCTTCGGGACAGATTCCTACGAGCAGTACTTC.

This clone has only a few counts. The chain is built from TRBV6-5 and TRBJ1-1; D remains unclear. CDR1 and CDR2 from the germline V gene are MNHEY and SVGAGI. The V and J ends lost 5 bases and 7 bases respectively, with 14 bases between them. The length of the CDR3 is 13 residues. CDR3: CASSRRLADEAFF. CDR3 nucleotide sequence: TGTGCCAGCAGTCGCAGACTGGCTGATGAAGCTTTCTTT.

The V gene is TRBV7-9, the J gene TRBJ1-2; 9 bases are a match to TRBD1. Germline loops: CDR1 SEHNR, CDR2 FQNEAQ (reference sequence). The CDR3 is 14 amino acids. The J segment lost 7 bases and the V segment lost 5 bases, leaving 8 bases of the junction unmatched. In DNA form, the CDR3 reads TGTGCCAGCAGCCAACCCGGACAGGGGTTTGGCTACACCTTC. The encoded protein is CASSQPGQGFGYTF.

This clone was counted only a few times. The V call is TRBV2, the J call TRBJ1-4, with TRBD1 matching 8 bases. The V and J ends lost 6 bases and 17 bases, in that order; junction bases with no gene match: 11. The CDR3 is made up of 12 amino acids. Per the germline V gene, CDR1 is SNHLY and CDR2 is FYNNEI. CDR3 sequence: CASRVDRGRAFF. The CDR3, as DNA: TGTGCCAGCAGAGTAGACAGGGGACGGGCCTTTTTT.

This chain uses TRBV4-2 with TRBJ1-4, with 8 nucleotides matching TRBD1. Trimming at V came to 2 bases and at J to 4 bases, leaving 6 bases not matched to a gene. There are 16 residues in the CDR3. CDR1 is LGHNA, CDR2 YNFKEQ, per germline. CDR3 in DNA: TGTGCCAGCAGCCAATCCCCGACAGGGGTTAATGAAAAACTGTTTTTT. This encodes CASSQSPTGVNEKLFF.

The V gene is TRBV27, the J gene TRBJ2-1, with D perhaps matching TRBD2 (7 bases). Germline lookup yields CDR1 MNHEY and CDR2 SMNVEV (reference sequence). Deletions cut 2 bases from V and 3 bases from J, with 14 bases between. This CDR3 has 16 amino acids. The CDR3 spells CASSLRGAVLYNEQFF. The CDR3 DNA is TGTGCCAGCAGTTTACGGGGGGCGGTACTCTACAATGAGCAGTTCTTC.

The chain uses TRBV19 and TRBJ1-2, with D tentatively TRBD1 (5 bases). The CDR3 totals 17 residues. Germline lookup yields CDR1 LNHDA and CDR2 SQIVND (reference sequence). Trimming left V 7 bases short and J 4 bases short, with 25 bases between. The chain's CDR3 is CASTRTGPTVGGYGYTF. In DNA form, the CDR3 reads TGTGCCAGTACCCGAACCGGGCCCACGGTGGGGGGCTATGGCTACACCTTC.

The chain links TRBV6-6 to TRBJ1-1; possibly TRBD1 for D (5 bases). This CDR3 is built from 13 residues. Trimming removed 5 bases from V and 1 base from J, with 8 bases in between. Per germline, CDR1 MNHNY and CDR2 SVGAGI (reference sequence). The CDR3 reads CASSPTENTEAFF. The DNA for the CDR3 is TGTGCCAGCAGTCCGACAGAGAACACTGAAGCTTTCTTT.

The chain joins TRBV11-2 to TRBJ1-2; D may be TRBD1 (5 bases). The ends were cut back, 2 bases at V and 6 bases at J, with 16 bases in the middle. Germline V gives CDR1 SGHAT, CDR2 FQNNGV. The CDR3 runs 15 residues. CDR3 protein: CASSLNFGGANGYTF. The CDR3, as DNA: TGTGCCAGCAGCTTAAATTTCGGGGGAGCTAATGGCTACACCTTC.

The V and J genes are TRBV5-1 and TRBJ1-1; maybe TRBD1 (5 bases). In germline, CDR1 is SGHRS, CDR2 YFSETQ. CDR3 size: 12 residues. The V end was cut by 0 bases, the J end by 6 bases, with 6 bases between. The CDR3 DNA is TGCGCCAGCAGCTTGGAGACAGCTGAAGCTTTCTTT. Translation gives CASSLETAEAFF.

This clone was seen more than once but under ten times. J is TRBJ2-2 and V is TRBV5-6; the match to TRBD1 covers 7 bases. The CDR3 consists of 13 residues. With V trimmed by 4 bases and J by 8 bases, 5 bases remained unmatched. Germline values: CDR1 SGHDT, CDR2 YYEEEE. CDR3 in DNA: TGTGCCAGCAGCCGGGACAGTGCAGGGGAGCTGTTTTTT. Translating it yields CASSRDSAGELFF. Based on the CDR3 plus reference TRBV5-6 and TRBJ2-2, the full variable domain is DAGVTQSPTHLIKTRGQQVTLRCSPKSGHDTVSWYQQALGQGPQFIFQYYEEEERQRGNFPDRFSGHQFPNYSSELNVNALLLGDSALYLCASSRDSAGELFFGEGSRLTVL.

This chain connects TRBV11-3 to TRBJ1-1, with a weak D call TRBD1 (5 bases). Germline-derived CDR1 and CDR2 are SGHNT and YENEEA. The V end was cut by 5 bases, the J end by 2 bases, with 15 bases between. The CDR3 runs 15 residues. The CDR3: CASSPNWGDNTEAFF. As DNA, the CDR3 is TGTGCCAGCAGCCCAAACTGGGGGGACAACACTGAAGCTTTCTTT. Drawing the rest from reference TRBV11-3 and TRBJ1-1, the complete variable domain is EAGVVQSPRYKIIEKKQPVAFWCNPISGHNTLYWYLQNLGQGPELLIRYENEEAVDDSQLPKDRFSAERLKGVDSTLKIQPAELGDSAVYLCASSPNWGDNTEAFFGQGTRLTVV.

The chain couples TRBV9 to TRBJ1-2; D not resolved. CDR1 and CDR2 from the germline V gene are SGDLS and YYNGEE. The V gene lost 0 bases and the J gene lost 8 bases, with 14 bases spanning the gap. The CDR3 runs 14 residues. The CDR3: CASSVVTGLEGYTF. The CDR3 nucleotides read TGTGCCAGCAGCGTAGTAACCGGACTCGAGGGCTACACCTTC.

V gene TRBV2 combines with J gene TRBJ2-1; 7 nucleotides align to TRBD1. V shed 6 bases, J shed 15 bases, and the junction held 11 bases outside the gene matches. Germline CDR1 is SNHLY and CDR2 is FYNNEI. The CDR3 sequence is 12 residues long. The CDR3 is CASSTTGRDRFF. The CDR3 coding sequence is TGTGCCAGCAGCACGACAGGACGGGACAGGTTCTTC.

The rearrangement links TRBV7-3 to TRBJ1-1, with TRBD1 as a possible D gene (5 bases). The CDR3 runs to 15 residues. Germline V CDR1 and CDR2: SGHTA, FQGTGA. Trimming took 1 base from V and 0 from J, leaving 9 bases between them. CDR3 sequence (DNA): TGTGCCAGCAGCTTAAATCCAGGGTTGAACACTGAAGCTTTCTTT. It yields the protein CASSLNPGLNTEAFF.